These T cell receptor beta chains were read from a single sample in a study of blood T cells in healthy people across ages. Using its own MiXCR run on the 5' RACE reads, TCRdb lists one record per CDR3 protein. This sample yields about 800,000 distinct CDR3 sequences, of which approximately 25% are seen a single time; approximately 4% belongs to the top ten. These data also formed part of another study, on T cells of mothers and their children.

The sample comprised blood. The source is a boy aged 10-17 years in good health. The CDR3 runs from the conserved cysteine through the conserved F or W. D genes are given only for firm matches. Where a row states a size, it is once, few, many or the class of an expanded clone; other rows omit it.

d_gene,v_gene,abundance,j_gene,CDR3nt,CDR3aa
-,TRBV19,-,TRBJ2-1,TGTGCCGCCAAGAACGGGGTAGGTGAGCAGTTCTTC,CAAKNGVGEQFF
-,TRBV27,-,TRBJ2-5,TGTGCCAGCAGTTTCGGGGCGTTGGGGGAGACCCAGTACTTC,CASSFGALGETQYF
-,TRBV5-1,few,TRBJ2-5,TGCGCCAGCAGCTTGGAGCCAGGGTTCCAAGAGACCCAGTACTTC,CASSLEPGFQETQYF
-,TRBV7-2,few,TRBJ2-7,TGTGCCAGCAGCTTAGGGTTTAGTCCCTACGAGCAGTACTTC,CASSLGFSPYEQYF
-,TRBV27,-,TRBJ1-6,TGTGCCAGCAGTTTAACTTTCTGGGATTCACCCCTCCACTTT,CASSLTFWDSPLHF
TRBD2,TRBV15,once,TRBJ2-1,TGTGCCACCAGCAGAGGGGATAGCGGGAGGGCCTTGAATTACAATGAGCAGTTCTTC,CATSRGDSGRALNYNEQFF
TRBD1,TRBV25-1,many,TRBJ2-7,TGTGCCAGCAGTGCTCCGGGACAGGGACCTACCTACGAGCAGTACTTC,CASSAPGQGPTYEQYF
-,TRBV27,few,TRBJ1-1,TGTGCCAGCAGTTTAGAGCTCTACACTGAAGCTTTCTTT,CASSLELYTEAFF
TRBD2,TRBV7-8,few,TRBJ2-1,TGTGCCAGCAGCCCCTTAGCGGGGGGGCCTGAGCAGTTCTTC,CASSPLAGGPEQFF
-,TRBV3-1,few,TRBJ2-7,TGTGCCAGCAGCCCTCATCCTCAGGGGAAGGTTCTTGACGAGCAGTACTTC,CASSPHPQGKVLDEQYF
TRBD1,TRBV7-9,-,TRBJ2-7,TGTGCCAGCAGCTCGACAGGGCGGCTCGAGCAGTACTTC,CASSSTGRLEQYF
-,TRBV27,-,TRBJ2-7,TGTGCCAGCAGGGGGCTCGCCGACGAGCAGTACTTC,CASRGLADEQYF
-,TRBV29-1,few,TRBJ2-5,TGCAGCGTTGAATTTTCGTTTAACTGGGAGACCCAGTACTTC,CSVEFSFNWETQYF
-,TRBV5-1,-,TRBJ2-4,TGCGCCAGCAGGGAGATAGGAGCCAAAAACATTCAGTACTTC,CASREIGAKNIQYF
-,TRBV28,-,TRBJ2-1,TGTGCCAGCAGTTTTTTAGAGGATCTGAATGAGCAGTTCTTC,CASSFLEDLNEQFF
-,TRBV12-3/TRBV12-4,few,TRBJ2-7,TGTGCCAGCATTTCCGACAGCCAGCTCTCCTACGAGCAGTACTTC,CASISDSQLSYEQYF
-,TRBV2,-,TRBJ2-3,TGTGCCAGCAGTGAGGGGGATTGGACAGATACGCAGTATTTT,CASSEGDWTDTQYF
-,TRBV4-1,-,TRBJ1-2,TGCGCCAGCAGCCAAGCCAGGGAGGTGGACTATGGCTACACCTTC,CASSQAREVDYGYTF
-,TRBV6-1,-,TRBJ2-3,TGTGCCAGCAGTGAGGGGGTGGGGAGCACAGATACGCAGTATTTT,CASSEGVGSTDTQYF
TRBD1,TRBV28,-,TRBJ2-2,TGTGCCAGCAGTTCGTACAGGGGGAACACCGGGGAGCTGTTTTTT,CASSSYRGNTGELFF
-,TRBV4-3,-,TRBJ2-6,TGCGCCAGCAGCCAAGATCGAGGGTACGGGACCAACGTCCTGACTTTC,CASSQDRGYGTNVLTF
TRBD2,TRBV7-2,-,TRBJ2-3,TGTGCCAGCAGCTTAGACGCAGCGGGAGTAGTATTTGGCACAGATACGCAGTATTTT,CASSLDAAGVVFGTDTQYF
-,TRBV7-6,-,TRBJ2-5,TGTGCCAGCAGCTTAGACTGGGAACAAGAGACCCAGTACTTC,CASSLDWEQETQYF
TRBD2,TRBV5-1,few,TRBJ2-2,TGCGCCAGCAGCCCCCTGGGCGGGGGGACCGACGGGGAGCTGTTTTTT,CASSPLGGGTDGELFF
-,TRBV20-1,few,TRBJ2-7,TGCAGTGCCTCCAGGGACGGAACTAACTACGAGCAGTACTTC,CSASRDGTNYEQYF
-,TRBV6-6,many,TRBJ2-7,TGTGCCAGCAGTTTGACAGGAGGTGCCTACGAGCAGTACTTC,CASSLTGGAYEQYF
-,TRBV4-3,-,TRBJ1-4,TGCGCCAGCAGCCAACAAGGATTAACTGGCCCCAATGAAAAACTGTTTTTT,CASSQQGLTGPNEKLFF
TRBD1,TRBV6-5,-,TRBJ1-1,TGTGCCAGCAGTTACTCGTTTGGGACAGAGACTCTAGGGGGGAACACTGAAGCTTTCTTT,CASSYSFGTETLGGNTEAFF
-,TRBV7-7,-,TRBJ2-7,TGTGCTAGCAGCTTAGGGCCGGCTGGGGGCGAGCAGTACTTC,CASSLGPAGGEQYF
-,TRBV29-1,-,TRBJ1-5,TGCAGCCCCGCAGATCAGCCCCAGCATTTT,CSPADQPQHF
-,TRBV4-3,few,TRBJ1-5,TGCGCCAGCAGCCAGATGGTGGGTGCCAATCAGCCCCAGCATTTT,CASSQMVGANQPQHF
-,TRBV2,-,TRBJ2-3,TGTGCCAGCAGTGAAGGGCCGACAGCAACGACAGATACGCAGTATTTT,CASSEGPTATTDTQYF
-,TRBV7-3,few,TRBJ2-5,TGTGCCAGCAGCTCGGTGTGGGAAGAGACCCAGTACTTC,CASSSVWEETQYF
TRBD1,TRBV4-1,few,TRBJ1-4,TGCGCCAGCAGCCAAGTCGCCCGGCCAGGGGGTGAAAAACTGTTTTTT,CASSQVARPGGEKLFF
TRBD1,TRBV5-6,-,TRBJ1-2,TGTGCCAGCAGCTTGTTTTCGGAGGGGGCTCGAAACTATGGCTACACCTTC,CASSLFSEGARNYGYTF
TRBD1,TRBV20-1,-,TRBJ1-6,TGCAGTGCTAGAGATGGGGGACAGGGGTATTCACCCCTCCACTTT,CSARDGGQGYSPLHF
-,TRBV6-2/TRBV6-3,many,TRBJ2-7,TGTGCCAGCAGTGACGGAGGGAACTACTACGAGCAGTACTTC,CASSDGGNYYEQYF
-,TRBV29-1,few,TRBJ2-7,TGCAGCGTTGTGTGGGCCGAAACCCTATACGAGCAGTACTTC,CSVVWAETLYEQYF
-,TRBV27,few,TRBJ1-1,TGTGCCAGCAGTTTATGGGGTGCGAACACTGAAGCTTTCTTT,CASSLWGANTEAFF
TRBD2,TRBV20-1,few,TRBJ2-1,TGCAGTGCTAGAGAGACTAGCGGGACCGTCCAGTTCTTC,CSARETSGTVQFF
-,TRBV7-9,-,TRBJ2-5,TGTGCCAGCAGCTTATTATCATCCCTGACCCAGTACTTC,CASSLLSSLTQYF
TRBD2,TRBV4-2,-,TRBJ2-3,TGTGCCAGCAGCCAAGATGCGGGAGTCTGGACGCAGTATTTT,CASSQDAGVWTQYF
-,TRBV4-3,-,TRBJ2-1,TGCGCCAGCAGCCAAGATCGGGATCACTACAATGAGCAGTTCTTC,CASSQDRDHYNEQFF
TRBD2,TRBV9,many,TRBJ2-1,TGTGCCAGCAGCGTAGCACCGGGAGGATACAATGAGCAGTTCTTC,CASSVAPGGYNEQFF
-,TRBV7-2,many,TRBJ1-1,TGTGCCAGCAGCCAGAACACTGAAGCTTTCTTT,CASSQNTEAFF
TRBD1,TRBV6-5,-,TRBJ1-6,TGTGCCAGCAGCCGACAGGGGAGCTCCTATAATTCACCCCTCCACTTT,CASSRQGSSYNSPLHF
TRBD1,TRBV6-1,-,TRBJ1-4,TGTGCCAGCAGTGAAGCGCTTGGGACAGAGTATAATGAAAAACTGTTTTTT,CASSEALGTEYNEKLFF
-,TRBV6-2/TRBV6-3,-,TRBJ2-2,TGTGCCAGCAGTTACCTTGGACACTCCGGGGAGCTGTTTTTT,CASSYLGHSGELFF
TRBD1,TRBV7-7,-,TRBJ2-1,TGTGCTAGCAGCGACCGGACAGGGGGGGTCAATGAGCAGTTCTTC,CASSDRTGGVNEQFF
-,TRBV28,-,TRBJ1-2,TGTGCCAGCAGTTTACGGCCCGATTTCTTAGGCTACACCTTC,CASSLRPDFLGYTF
TRBD1,TRBV7-3,-,TRBJ2-3,TGTGCCAGCAGCCCCAACAGGGGCAGGACAGATACGCAGTATTTT,CASSPNRGRTDTQYF
-,TRBV12-3/TRBV12-4,few,TRBJ2-7,TGTGCCAGCAACCTCGGGGGCGGCGAGCAGTACTTC,CASNLGGGEQYF
-,TRBV14,few,TRBJ2-7,TGTGCCAGCAGCCAAGACGGAATACACTACGAGCAGTACTTC,CASSQDGIHYEQYF